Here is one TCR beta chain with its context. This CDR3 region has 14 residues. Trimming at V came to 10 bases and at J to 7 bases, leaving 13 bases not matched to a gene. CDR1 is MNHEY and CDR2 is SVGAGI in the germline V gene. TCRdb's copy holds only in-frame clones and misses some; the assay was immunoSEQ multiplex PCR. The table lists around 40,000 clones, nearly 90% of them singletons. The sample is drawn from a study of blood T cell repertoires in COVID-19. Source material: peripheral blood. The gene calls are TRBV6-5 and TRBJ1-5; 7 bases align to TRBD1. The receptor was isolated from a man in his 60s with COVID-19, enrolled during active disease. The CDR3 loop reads CATQTGNGRQPQHF. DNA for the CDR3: TGTGCCACACAGACAGGGAACGGGAGACAGCCCCAGCATTTT.